This passage covers 2 T cell receptor beta chains from one sample sequenced in a study of radiation and T cells in renal cell carcinoma. Specified time point: baseline pretreatment blood. Noted treatment: 15 Gy SBRT to primary tumor, nephrectomy 4 weeks later. Only in-frame clones appear in the TCRdb table, and some are missing; sequencing was by immunoSEQ multiplex PCR. The sample holds tens of thousands of clones, approximately 84% seen once. Material: blood, obtained from a patient whose treatment included radiotherapy and nephrectomy. The origin of the receptors is a man aged 60 to 75 with renal cell carcinoma.

This rearrangement joins TRBV14 to TRBJ2-1; D perhaps matches TRBD2 (6 bases). CDR3 length: 15 amino acids. V dropped 4 bases and J dropped 10 bases, with 20 bases sitting between them. Germline V gene lookup returns CDR1 SGHDN and CDR2 FVKESK. In DNA, the CDR3 is TGTGCCAGCAGCCTCCTCGGAGGGCTGGGTCAGGAGCAGTTCTTC. This sequence encodes CASSLLGGLGQEQFF. The complete variable domain, with remaining parts taken from reference TRBV14 and TRBJ2-1, reads EAGVTQFPSHSVIEKGQTVTLRCDPISGHDNLYWYRRVMGKEIKFLLHFVKESKQDESGMPNNRFLAERTGGTYSTLKVQPAELEDSGVYFCASSLLGGLGQEQFFGPGTRLTVL.

CDR3 loop: CASSLSPRGQSSTDTQYF. The CDR3 coding sequence is TGTGCCAGCAGCTTATCACCACGGGGACAGAGTAGCACAGATACGCAGTATTTT. V usage is TRBV7-8 and J usage is TRBJ2-3; 7 bases are shared with TRBD1. This CDR3 is 18 amino acids long. V was clipped by 2 bases and J by 0 bases; unmatched bases: 11. Germline assignment: CDR1 SGHVS and CDR2 FQNEAQ. Full variable domain (remainder filled in from reference TRBV7-8 and TRBJ2-3): GAGVSQSPRYKVAKRGQDVALRCDPISGHVSLFWYQQALGQGPEFLTYFQNEAQLDKSGLPSDRFFAERPEGSVSTLKIQRTQQEDSAVYLCASSLSPRGQSSTDTQYFGPGTRLTVL.